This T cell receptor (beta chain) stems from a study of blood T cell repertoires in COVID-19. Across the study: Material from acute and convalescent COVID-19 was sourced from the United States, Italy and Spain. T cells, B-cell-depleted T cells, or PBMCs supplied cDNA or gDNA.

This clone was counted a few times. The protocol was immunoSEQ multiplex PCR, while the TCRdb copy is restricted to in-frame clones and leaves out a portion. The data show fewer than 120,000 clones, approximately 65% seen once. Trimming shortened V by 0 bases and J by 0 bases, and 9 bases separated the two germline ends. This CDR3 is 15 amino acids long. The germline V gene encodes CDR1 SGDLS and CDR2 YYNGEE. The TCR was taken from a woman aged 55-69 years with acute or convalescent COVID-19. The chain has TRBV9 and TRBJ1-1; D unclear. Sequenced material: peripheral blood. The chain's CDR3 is CASSVVAGVNTEAFF. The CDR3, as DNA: TGTGCCAGCAGCGTAGTGGCAGGTGTGAACACTGAAGCTTTCTTT.